This T cell receptor (beta chain) came from a study of blood T cell repertoires in COVID-19. Some clones are missing from TCRdb's copy, which holds only in-frame ones; the method was immunoSEQ multiplex PCR. The table includes hundreds of thousands of clones, nearly 90% detected once. CDR1 SGHTA and CDR2 FQGNSA come from the germline V gene. The CDR3 extends over 16 amino acids. Trimming removed 3 bases from V and 1 base from J; junction bases left unmatched: 7. The specimen was PBMCs or T cells enriched from blood (not recorded which). This chain uses TRBV7-2 with TRBJ2-5, with TRBD2 identical over 8 bases. The sequence was collected from a woman aged 30 to 39 who had recovered from COVID-19. The CDR3, as DNA: TGTGCCAGCAGCTTCAGCGGGAGTTTAGCCCAAGAGACCCAGTACTTC. Translated, it gives CASSFSGSLAQETQYF.